A selection of T cell receptor beta chains follows, all from one sample in a study of blood T cell repertoires in COVID-19. Generated by immunoSEQ multiplex PCR, the TCRdb table keeps only in-frame clones and is missing some. The repertoire holds 310,000 or so clones, approximately 91% seen once, with 11% in the top ten. Sequences were obtained from peripheral blood. The source of these receptors is a woman aged 30 to 39 with COVID-19, enrolled during active disease. CDR3s include the opening cysteine and the closing phenylalanine or tryptophan. Each record gives: J gene, V gene, CDR3 protein.

TRBJ1-5	TRBV19	CASRILGQENQPQHF
TRBJ1-4	TRBV10-3	CAIREGQGNEKLFF
TRBJ1-4	TRBV30	CAWSVSVNEKLFF
TRBJ2-5	TRBV5-1	CASSLGAGYQETQYF
TRBJ1-5	TRBV6-2/TRBV6-3	CASSPIGRGGDQPQHF
TRBJ1-2	TRBV21-1	CASTTGYGYTF
TRBJ1-1	TRBV27	CASSLFQNTEAFF
TRBJ2-1	TRBV29-1	CSALPASTAGGPQFF
TRBJ1-1	TRBV2	CASRESGTGLTEAFF
TRBJ1-1	TRBV18	CASSTGGDTEAFF
TRBJ1-2	TRBV12-3/TRBV12-4	CASGGPYGYTF
TRBJ2-1	TRBV6-5	CASSYGLMSSYNEQFF
TRBJ1-1	TRBV6-5	CASSYGDRRGTEAFF
TRBJ2-3	TRBV6-1	CATVRGQGTDTQYF
TRBJ2-1	TRBV5-1	CASSHFRTSGYNEQFF
TRBJ1-5	TRBV6-2/TRBV6-3	CASSSLGLAKNQPQHF
TRBJ1-6	TRBV3-1/TRBV3-2	CASSRAWGGNNSPLHF
TRBJ2-7	TRBV7-9	CASSLTGATYEQYF
TRBJ2-3	TRBV7-9	CASSSAGGADTQYF
TRBJ2-3	TRBV6-1	CASSEGGSSTDTQYF
TRBJ2-1	TRBV7-8	CASSLTQSGYNEQFF
TRBJ1-1	TRBV14	CASSQLVGGGTEAFF
TRBJ2-5	TRBV27	CASSRSGSKVETQYF
TRBJ2-1	TRBV9	CASSTGGPQSSYNEQFF
TRBJ2-3	TRBV11-2	CASSMSSGRGLADTQYF
TRBJ2-5	TRBV27	CASSLGTSGSETQYF
TRBJ2-7	TRBV4-1	CASSQDTRSPHEQYF
TRBJ2-1	TRBV28	CASSLISGVGEQFF
TRBJ2-1	TRBV18	CASSLPTGAYNEQFF
TRBJ1-5	TRBV2	CASREGQGGNQPQHF
TRBJ2-7	TRBV10-2	CASSEEQDYEQYF
TRBJ1-6	TRBV19	CAGDRDRENSPLHF
TRBJ2-5	TRBV6-2/TRBV6-3	CASSYSGLYWRETQYF
TRBJ2-3	TRBV7-3	CASSPTVTDTQYF
TRBJ2-3	TRBV18	CASSREYTQYF
TRBJ2-7	TRBV11-2	CASSPDRRFYEQYF
TRBJ2-5	TRBV5-4	CASSPRGATTTETQYF
TRBJ1-4	TRBV24-1	CATSENRGLGEKLFF
TRBJ1-4	TRBV4-1	CASSQTRGKEKLFF
TRBJ2-1	TRBV5-4	CASSLQGTNEQFF
TRBJ2-2	TRBV30	CAWMGHYSNTGELFF
TRBJ1-1	TRBV30	CAWSVGTGDTEAFF
TRBJ1-3	TRBV7-3	CASSRGQFLSGNTIYF
TRBJ1-1	TRBV19	CASSIAGLNTEAFF